This T cell receptor beta chain was sequenced during a study of blood T cell repertoires in COVID-19. Produced via immunoSEQ multiplex PCR; TCRdb's table is partial and in-frame only. The sample has about 88,000 clones; 75% to 90% are singletons. Trimming removed 4 bases from V and 3 bases from J; junction bases left unmatched: 3. CDR1 MDHEN and CDR2 SYDVKM come from the germline V gene. The CDR3 has 16 residues. The TCR sequence derives from a man aged 80 or over with acute or convalescent COVID-19. Sequencing used peripheral blood. This chain connects TRBV28 to TRBJ2-2; 12 nucleotides match TRBD1. This CDR3 reads CASSSGTGGYTGELFF. The CDR3 DNA reads TGTGCCAGCAGTTCGGGGACAGGGGGCTACACCGGGGAGCTGTTTTTT.